The source of this T cell receptor beta chain is a study of blood T cell repertoires in COVID-19. This clone has more than one count but fewer than ten. TCRdb's table, derived via immunoSEQ multiplex PCR, lists solely in-frame clones and lacks some. Here the sample spans around 140,000 clones, over 75% being singletons. Specimen: peripheral blood. This clonotype was sampled from a human donor in a cohort sampled during active COVID-19.

This chain's CDR3 is CATSRTVGGELFF. DNA for the CDR3: TGTGCCACCAGCAGGACAGTCGGCGGGGAGCTGTTTTTT. This rearrangement joins TRBV15 to TRBJ2-2; a weak D match, TRBD1 (5 bases). CDR3 size: 13 residues. Trimming pared 3 bases from V and 7 bases from J, leaving 9 bases between. Germline loops: CDR1 LNHNV, CDR2 YYDKDF (reference sequence).